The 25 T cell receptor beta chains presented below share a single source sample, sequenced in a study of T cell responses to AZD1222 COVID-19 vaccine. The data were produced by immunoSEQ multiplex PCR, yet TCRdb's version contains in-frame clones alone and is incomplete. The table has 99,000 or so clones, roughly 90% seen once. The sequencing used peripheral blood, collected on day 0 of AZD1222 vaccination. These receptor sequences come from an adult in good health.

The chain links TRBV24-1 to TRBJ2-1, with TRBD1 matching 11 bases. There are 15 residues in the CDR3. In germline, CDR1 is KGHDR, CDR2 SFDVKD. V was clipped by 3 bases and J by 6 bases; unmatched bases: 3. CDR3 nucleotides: TGTGCCACCAGTGATCCCGGGACAGGGGGCAATGAGCAGTTCTTC. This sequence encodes CATSDPGTGGNEQFF.

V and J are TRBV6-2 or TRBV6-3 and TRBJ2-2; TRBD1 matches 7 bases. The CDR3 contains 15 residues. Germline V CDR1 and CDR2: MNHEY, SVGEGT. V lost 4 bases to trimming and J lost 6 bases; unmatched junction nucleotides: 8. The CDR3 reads CASSFSDRASGELFF. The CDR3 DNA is TGTGCCAGCAGTTTCAGCGACAGGGCCTCCGGGGAGCTGTTTTTT.

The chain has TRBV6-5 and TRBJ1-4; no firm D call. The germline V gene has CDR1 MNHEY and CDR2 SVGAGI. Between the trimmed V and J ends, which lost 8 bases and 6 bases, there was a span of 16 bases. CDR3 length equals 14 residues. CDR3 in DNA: TGTGCCAGCCTCCCGGAGACTGGGTATGAAAAACTGTTTTTT. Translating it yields CASLPETGYEKLFF.

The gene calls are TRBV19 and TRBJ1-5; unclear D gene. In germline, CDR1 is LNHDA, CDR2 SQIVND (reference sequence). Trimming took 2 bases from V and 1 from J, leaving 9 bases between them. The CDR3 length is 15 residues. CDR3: CASSITWVSNQPQHF. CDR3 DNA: TGTGCCAGTAGTATAACATGGGTAAGCAATCAGCCCCAGCATTTT. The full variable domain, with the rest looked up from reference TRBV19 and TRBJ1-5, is DGGITQSPKYLFRKEGQNVTLSCEQNLNHDAMYWYRQDPGQGLRLIYYSQIVNDFQKGDIAEGYSVSREKKESFPLTVTSAQKNPTAFYLCASSITWVSNQPQHFGDGTRLSIL.

The CDR3 reads CASSLVGDGQPQHF. In DNA form, the CDR3 reads TGCGCCAGCAGCTTGGTAGGGGACGGTCAGCCCCAGCATTTT. The V call is TRBV5-1, the J call TRBJ1-5, with D possibly matching TRBD1 (5 bases). Deletions cut 0 bases from V and 6 bases from J, with 10 bases between. Germline V lookup: CDR1 SGHRS, CDR2 YFSETQ. CDR3 size: 14 residues.

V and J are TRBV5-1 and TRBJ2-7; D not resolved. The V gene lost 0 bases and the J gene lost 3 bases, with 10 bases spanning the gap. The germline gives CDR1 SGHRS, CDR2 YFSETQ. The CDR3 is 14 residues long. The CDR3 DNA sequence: TGCGCCAGCAGCTTGGCCAGCTCGAACTACGAGCAGTACTTC. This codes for CASSLASSNYEQYF.

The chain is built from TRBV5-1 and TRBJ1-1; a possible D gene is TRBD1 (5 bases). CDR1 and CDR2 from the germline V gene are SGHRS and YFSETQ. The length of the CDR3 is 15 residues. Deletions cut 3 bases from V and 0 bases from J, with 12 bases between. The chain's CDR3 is CASSYTGAMNTEAFF. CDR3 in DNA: TGCGCCAGCAGCTATACCGGGGCGATGAACACTGAAGCTTTCTTT.

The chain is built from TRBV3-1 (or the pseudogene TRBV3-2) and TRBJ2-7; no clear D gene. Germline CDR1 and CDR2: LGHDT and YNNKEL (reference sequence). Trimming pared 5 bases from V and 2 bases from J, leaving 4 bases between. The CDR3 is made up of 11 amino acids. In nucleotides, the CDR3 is TGTGCCAGCAGCACTACCTACGAGCAGTACTTC. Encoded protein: CASSTTYEQYF.

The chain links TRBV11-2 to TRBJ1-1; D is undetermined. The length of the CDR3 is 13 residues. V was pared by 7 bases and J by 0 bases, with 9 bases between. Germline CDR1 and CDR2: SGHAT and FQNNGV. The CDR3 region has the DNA TGTGCCAGCACCTCGGGAGTGAACACTGAAGCTTTCTTT. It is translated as CASTSGVNTEAFF.

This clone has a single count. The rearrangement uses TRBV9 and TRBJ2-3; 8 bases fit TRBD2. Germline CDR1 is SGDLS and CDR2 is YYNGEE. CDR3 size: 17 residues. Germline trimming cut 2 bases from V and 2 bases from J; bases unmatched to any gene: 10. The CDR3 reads CASSVSWGGGSTDTQYF. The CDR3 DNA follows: TGTGCCAGCAGCGTCTCCTGGGGCGGGGGGTCCACAGATACGCAGTATTTT. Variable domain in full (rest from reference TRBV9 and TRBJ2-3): DSGVTQTPKHLITATGQRVTLRCSPRSGDLSVYWYQQSLDQGLQFLIQYYNGEERAKGNILERFSAQQFPDLHSELNLSSLELGDSALYFCASSVSWGGGSTDTQYFGPGTRLTVL.

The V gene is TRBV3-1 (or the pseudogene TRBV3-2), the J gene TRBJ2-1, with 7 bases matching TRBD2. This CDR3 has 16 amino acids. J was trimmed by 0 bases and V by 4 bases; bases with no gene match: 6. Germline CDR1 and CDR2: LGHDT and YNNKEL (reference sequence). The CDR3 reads CASSPGTTNSYNEQFF. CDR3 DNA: TGTGCCAGCAGCCCCGGGACTACCAACTCCTACAATGAGCAGTTCTTC.

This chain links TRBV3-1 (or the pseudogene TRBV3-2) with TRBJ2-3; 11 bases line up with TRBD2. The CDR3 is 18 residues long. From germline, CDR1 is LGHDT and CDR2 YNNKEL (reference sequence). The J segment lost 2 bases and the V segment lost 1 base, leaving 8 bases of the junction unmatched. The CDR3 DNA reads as TGTGCCAGCAGCCAAGCAGTACGACTAGCGGGAAACACAGATACGCAGTATTTT. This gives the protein CASSQAVRLAGNTDTQYF.

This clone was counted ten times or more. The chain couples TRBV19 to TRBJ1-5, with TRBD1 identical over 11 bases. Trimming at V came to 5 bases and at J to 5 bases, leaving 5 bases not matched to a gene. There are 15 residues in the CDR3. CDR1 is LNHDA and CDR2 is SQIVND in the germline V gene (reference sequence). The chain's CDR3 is CASSGTGGRDQPQHF. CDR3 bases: TGTGCCAGTAGTGGGACAGGGGGGAGGGATCAGCCCCAGCATTTT. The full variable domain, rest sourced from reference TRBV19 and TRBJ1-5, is DGGITQSPKYLFRKEGQNVTLSCEQNLNHDAMYWYRQDPGQGLRLIYYSQIVNDFQKGDIAEGYSVSREKKESFPLTVTSAQKNPTAFYLCASSGTGGRDQPQHFGDGTRLSIL.

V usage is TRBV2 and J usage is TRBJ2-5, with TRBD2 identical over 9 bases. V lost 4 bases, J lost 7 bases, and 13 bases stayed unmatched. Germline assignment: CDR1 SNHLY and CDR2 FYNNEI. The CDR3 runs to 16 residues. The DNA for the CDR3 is TGTGCCAGCAGTGTCTTGGCTAGCGGGAATCGGCGGACCCAGTACTTC. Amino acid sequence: CASSVLASGNRRTQYF.

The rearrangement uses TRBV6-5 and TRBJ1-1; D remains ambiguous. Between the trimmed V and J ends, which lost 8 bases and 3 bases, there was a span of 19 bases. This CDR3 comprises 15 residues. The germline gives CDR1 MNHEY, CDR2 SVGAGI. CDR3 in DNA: TGTGCCAGCGCGCCCACGCGGGGTAGGTACACTGAAGCTTTCTTT. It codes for CASAPTRGRYTEAFF.

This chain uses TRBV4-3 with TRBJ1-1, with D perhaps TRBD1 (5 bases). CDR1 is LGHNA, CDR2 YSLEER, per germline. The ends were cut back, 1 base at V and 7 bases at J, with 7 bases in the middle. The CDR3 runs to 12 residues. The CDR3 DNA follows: TGCGCCAGCAGCCAAGGGGGCAGTGAAGCTTTCTTT. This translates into CASSQGGSEAFF.

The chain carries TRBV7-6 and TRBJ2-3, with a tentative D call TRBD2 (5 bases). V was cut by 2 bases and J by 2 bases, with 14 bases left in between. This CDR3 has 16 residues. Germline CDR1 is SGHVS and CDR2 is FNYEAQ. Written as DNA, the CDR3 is TGTGCCAGCAGCTTACGCGAGGCCGGACTCACAGATACGCAGTATTTT. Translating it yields CASSLREAGLTDTQYF.

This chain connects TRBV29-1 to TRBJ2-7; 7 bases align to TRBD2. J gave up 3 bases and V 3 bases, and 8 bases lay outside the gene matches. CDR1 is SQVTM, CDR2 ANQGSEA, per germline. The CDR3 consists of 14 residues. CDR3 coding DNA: TGCAGCGTTGAGGGGGAGGGTAGCAACTACGAGCAGTACTTC. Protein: CSVEGEGSNYEQYF.

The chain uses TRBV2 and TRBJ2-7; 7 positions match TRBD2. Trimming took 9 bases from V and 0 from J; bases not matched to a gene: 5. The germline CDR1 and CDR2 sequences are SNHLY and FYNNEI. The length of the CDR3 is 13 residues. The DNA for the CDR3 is TGTGCCAGGCGGGCTAGCGGCTCCTACGAGCAGTACTTC. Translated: CARRASGSYEQYF.

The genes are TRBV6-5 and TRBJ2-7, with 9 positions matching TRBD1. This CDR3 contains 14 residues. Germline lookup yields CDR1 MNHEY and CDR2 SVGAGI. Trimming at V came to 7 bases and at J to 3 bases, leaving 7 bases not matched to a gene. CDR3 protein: CASISDRGYYEQYF. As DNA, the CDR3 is TGTGCCAGCATCTCGGACAGGGGATACTACGAGCAGTACTTC.

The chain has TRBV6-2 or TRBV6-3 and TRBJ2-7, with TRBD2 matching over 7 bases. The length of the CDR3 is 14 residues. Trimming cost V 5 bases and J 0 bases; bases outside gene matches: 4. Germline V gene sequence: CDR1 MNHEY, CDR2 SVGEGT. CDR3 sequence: CASSATSVSYEQYF. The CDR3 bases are TGTGCCAGCAGTGCCACTAGCGTCTCCTACGAGCAGTACTTC.

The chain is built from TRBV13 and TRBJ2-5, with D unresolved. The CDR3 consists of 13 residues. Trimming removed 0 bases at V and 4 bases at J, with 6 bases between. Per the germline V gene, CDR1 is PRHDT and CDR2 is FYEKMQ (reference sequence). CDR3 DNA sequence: TGTGCCAGCAGCTTAGGATTACGAGAGACCCAGTACTTC. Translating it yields CASSLGLRETQYF. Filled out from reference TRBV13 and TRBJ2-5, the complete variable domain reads AAGVIQSPRHLIKEKRETATLKCYPIPRHDTVYWYQQGPGQDPQFLISFYEKMQSDKGSIPDRFSAQQFSDYHSELNMSSLELGDSALYFCASSLGLRETQYFGPGTRLLVL.

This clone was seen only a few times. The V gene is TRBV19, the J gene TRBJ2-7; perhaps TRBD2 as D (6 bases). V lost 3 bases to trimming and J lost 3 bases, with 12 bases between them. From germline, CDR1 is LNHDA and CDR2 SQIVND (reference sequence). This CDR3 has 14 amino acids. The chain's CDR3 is CASSISGLSYEQYF. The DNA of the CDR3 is TGTGCCAGTAGTATCTCGGGACTCAGCTACGAGCAGTACTTC.

CDR3 in DNA: TGTGCCAGCAGCCGGTCGAACACTGAAGCTTTCTTT. Its protein product is CASSRSNTEAFF. This chain joins TRBV7-9 and TRBJ1-1; no reliable D call. The germline V gene encodes CDR1 SEHNR and CDR2 FQNEAQ (reference sequence). The CDR3 runs 12 residues. Between the trimmed V and J ends, which lost 5 bases and 1 base, there was a span of 5 bases.

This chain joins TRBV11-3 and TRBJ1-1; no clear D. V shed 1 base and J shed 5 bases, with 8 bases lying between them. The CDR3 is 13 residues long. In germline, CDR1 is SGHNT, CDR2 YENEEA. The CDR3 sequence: CASSLGTQTEAFF. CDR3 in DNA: TGTGCCAGCAGCTTAGGTACGCAGACTGAAGCTTTCTTT. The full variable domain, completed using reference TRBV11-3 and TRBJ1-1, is EAGVVQSPRYKIIEKKQPVAFWCNPISGHNTLYWYLQNLGQGPELLIRYENEEAVDDSQLPKDRFSAERLKGVDSTLKIQPAELGDSAVYLCASSLGTQTEAFFGQGTRLTVV.